Below are 21 T cell receptor beta chains sequenced from a single sample in a study of control samples from healthy donors and cancer patients. Here immunoSEQ multiplex PCR was the method, and the copy in TCRdb shows in-frame clones only, minus some. Of around 170,000 clones in the sample, 88% were seen once. The sample was blood. These receptors originate from a woman aged 30 to 39 in good health.

The chain combines TRBV7-2 with TRBJ2-2, with TRBD1 identical over 11 bases. From germline, CDR1 is SGHTA and CDR2 FQGNSA. The V and J ends lost 11 bases and 6 bases, in that order; junction bases with no gene match: 8. The CDR3 totals 14 residues. The CDR3 loop reads CAGRAGQGAGELFF. The CDR3 DNA reads TGTGCCGGAAGGGCGGGACAGGGGGCCGGGGAGCTGTTTTTT. Using reference TRBV7-2 and TRBJ2-2 for the parts outside the CDR3, the full variable domain is GAGVSQSPSNKVTEKGKDVELRCDPISGHTALYWYRQSLGQGLEFLIYFQGNSAPDKSGLPSDRFSAERTGGSVSTLTIQRTQQEDSAVYLCAGRAGQGAGELFFGEGSRLTVL.

The rearrangement links TRBV19 to TRBJ2-7, with D possibly TRBD2 on 5 matching bases. The V gene's germline CDR1 is LNHDA and CDR2 SQIVND (reference sequence). The CDR3 runs to 14 residues. V was trimmed by 5 bases and J by 2 bases, leaving 13 bases between them. The CDR3 loop reads CASSGSSPTYEQYF. Written as DNA, the CDR3 is TGTGCCAGTAGTGGGTCTAGCCCTACCTACGAGCAGTACTTC.

This sequence joins TRBV28 and TRBJ2-7; D is perhaps TRBD2 (6 bases). V gave up 5 bases and J gave up 8 bases, with 22 bases separating them. This CDR3 comprises 15 residues. The germline CDR1 and CDR2 sequences are MDHEN and SYDVKM. CDR3 loop: CASSGLGASREKQYF. The CDR3 DNA follows: TGTGCCAGCAGTGGGCTAGGGGCCTCTCGGGAGAAGCAGTACTTC.

V and J are TRBV10-2 and TRBJ1-5, with 7 bases aligning to TRBD1. V trimming: 3 bases; J trimming: 4 bases; junction bases outside the gene matches: 9. The CDR3 is made up of 16 amino acids. Germline loops: CDR1 WSHSY, CDR2 SAAADI. The CDR3 coding sequence is TGCGCCAGCAGTGAAGGTCCAGGGGGTTATAATCAGCCCCAGCATTTT. Protein product: CASSEGPGGYNQPQHF.

V usage is TRBV18 and J usage is TRBJ1-2; maybe TRBD1 (6 bases). The CDR3 is made up of 17 amino acids. The germline gives CDR1 KGHSH, CDR2 LQKENI. V dropped 2 bases and J dropped 1 base, with 17 bases sitting between them. CDR3 protein: CASSPFGITGFNYGYTF. The CDR3 nucleotides are TGTGCCAGCTCACCATTCGGTATAACAGGGTTTAACTATGGCTACACCTTC.

The V call is TRBV6-5, the J call TRBJ1-1; 7 bases are a match to TRBD1. Germline V CDR1 and CDR2: MNHEY, SVGAGI. The CDR3 covers 14 residues. V shed 4 bases, J shed 8 bases, and the junction held 10 bases outside the gene matches. The CDR3 nucleotides read TGTGCCAGCAGTTCAACTCCGAAGGGGGCAGAAGCTTTCTTT. It encodes CASSSTPKGAEAFF.

The gene calls are TRBV19 and TRBJ1-4; D is uncertain. The CDR3 extends over 15 amino acids. With 5 bases removed from V and 1 base from J, the gap between germline ends came to 11 bases. Germline CDR1 LNHDA, CDR2 SQIVND (reference sequence). The CDR3 bases are TGTGCCAGTAGTCCCCAGACCCGAACTAATGAAAAACTGTTTTTT. This codes for CASSPQTRTNEKLFF. The full variable domain, rest sourced from reference TRBV19 and TRBJ1-4, is DGGITQSPKYLFRKEGQNVTLSCEQNLNHDAMYWYRQDPGQGLRLIYYSQIVNDFQKGDIAEGYSVSREKKESFPLTVTSAQKNPTAFYLCASSPQTRTNEKLFFGSGTQLSVL.

This chain joins TRBV20-1 and TRBJ2-3; D remains ambiguous. The germline V and J ends were trimmed by 3 bases and 4 bases, with 23 bases remaining between them. The CDR3 extends over 17 amino acids. The germline V gene encodes CDR1 DFQATT and CDR2 SNEGSKA (reference sequence). This chain's CDR3 is CSASNVGIFPGPDTQYF. CDR3 DNA: TGCAGTGCTAGTAATGTTGGGATCTTCCCCGGCCCAGATACGCAGTATTTT.

The chain joins TRBV7-9 to TRBJ1-1; D remains unclear. Germline lookup yields CDR1 SEHNR and CDR2 FQNEAQ (reference sequence). The CDR3 runs 10 residues. V was shortened by 3 bases and J by 5 bases, with 1 base between the two germline ends. The DNA of the CDR3 is TGTGCCAGCAGCTTTACTGAAGCTTTCTTT. Translation: CASSFTEAFF.

The sample holds one count of this clone. The chain has TRBV27 and TRBJ2-7, with 11 bases matching TRBD2. There are 16 residues in the CDR3. CDR1 MNHEY and CDR2 SMNVEV come from the germline V gene (reference sequence). J was trimmed by 1 base and V by 5 bases; bases with no gene match: 7. CDR3 coding DNA: TGTGCCAGCAGTCTTTCTAGCGGGAGGCGATCCTACGAGCAGTACTTC. As protein: CASSLSSGRRSYEQYF.

The V and J genes are TRBV18 and TRBJ2-3, with 8 bases lining up with TRBD1. This CDR3 comprises 15 residues. V trimming: 4 bases; J trimming: 1 base; junction bases outside the gene matches: 4. The germline gives CDR1 KGHSH, CDR2 LQKENI. The CDR3 DNA is TGTGCCAGCTCACGGGACAGGAGGGGCACAGATACGCAGTATTTT. As protein: CASSRDRRGTDTQYF. Using reference TRBV18 and TRBJ2-3 for the parts outside the CDR3, the full variable domain is NAGVMQNPRHLVRRRGQEARLRCSPMKGHSHVYWYRQLPEEGLKFMVYLQKENIIDESGMPKERFSAEFPKEGPSILRIQQVVRGDSAAYFCASSRDRRGTDTQYFGPGTRLTVL.

This sequence joins TRBV3-1 (or the pseudogene TRBV3-2) and TRBJ1-6, with 9 bases lining up with TRBD1. V was pared by 5 bases and J by 7 bases, with 9 bases of the junction left unmatched. The CDR3 is made up of 16 amino acids. CDR1 is LGHDT and CDR2 is YNNKEL in the germline V gene (reference sequence). The CDR3 loop is CASSSIRTGANSPLHF. In DNA, the CDR3 is TGTGCCAGCAGCTCTATAAGGACAGGGGCAAATTCACCCCTCCACTTT.

The V call is TRBV28, the J call TRBJ2-7; D gene uncertain. The CDR3 is 13 amino acids. Germline CDR1 MDHEN, CDR2 SYDVKM. V was trimmed by 6 bases and J by 2 bases, leaving 11 bases between them. Written as DNA, the CDR3 is TGTGCCAGCAGCCCTAGGGCAACCTACGAGCAGTACTTC. Protein product: CASSPRATYEQYF.

This clone occurred a few times. The rearrangement uses TRBV2 and TRBJ1-3; TRBD1 matches at 9 bases. V lost 4 bases to trimming and J lost 0 bases; unmatched junction nucleotides: 1. The CDR3 spans 15 residues. The germline V gene has CDR1 SNHLY and CDR2 FYNNEI. In nucleotides, the CDR3 is TGTGCCAGCAGTGTGGACAGGGGCTCTGGAAACACCATATATTTT. This codes for CASSVDRGSGNTIYF. The complete variable domain, with remaining parts taken from reference TRBV2 and TRBJ1-3, reads EPEVTQTPSHQVTQMGQEVILRCVPISNHLYFYWYRQILGQKVEFLVSFYNNEISEKSEIFDDQFSVERPDGSNFTLKIRSTKLEDSAMYFCASSVDRGSGNTIYFGEGSWLTVV.

The chain uses TRBV27 and TRBJ1-5, with D unclear. From germline, CDR1 is MNHEY and CDR2 SMNVEV (reference sequence). The CDR3 extends over 14 amino acids. V was pared by 6 bases and J by 1 base, with 10 bases between. The CDR3 nucleotides are TGTGCCAGCAGCACCGGAGGAAGCAATCAGCCCCAGCATTTT. It encodes CASSTGGSNQPQHF.

A few counts support this clone. The genes are TRBV3-1 (or the pseudogene TRBV3-2) and TRBJ2-3, with 8 bases that match TRBD2. The ends lost 4 bases at V and 5 bases at J; junction bases unmatched: 8. Germline V lookup: CDR1 LGHDT, CDR2 YNNKEL (reference sequence). The CDR3 has 15 amino acids. The CDR3 region has the DNA TGTGCCAGCAGCCCTGGCGGGGGGCTTAAAGATACGCAGTATTTT. Translation gives CASSPGGGLKDTQYF.

The chain joins TRBV4-1 to TRBJ1-2, with D uncertain. The CDR3 extends over 15 amino acids. CDR1 is MGHRA, CDR2 YSYEKL, per germline. The V end lost 5 bases, the J end lost 4 bases, and 17 bases lay between the germline ends. The DNA for the CDR3 is TGCGCCAGCAGCTACGGGGAGGACGACCTCTATGGCTACACCTTC. This sequence encodes CASSYGEDDLYGYTF.

This chain connects TRBV5-1 to TRBJ2-2; TRBD1 might be the D (5 bases). Germline loops: CDR1 SGHRS, CDR2 YFSETQ. V was shortened by 0 bases and J by 4 bases, with 7 bases between the two germline ends. The CDR3 covers 14 residues. As DNA, the CDR3 is TGCGCCAGCAGCTTGGTAGGGGCCACCGGGGAGCTGTTTTTT. Protein: CASSLVGATGELFF.

This rearrangement joins TRBV28 to TRBJ2-1, with no clear D. Germline CDR1 is MDHEN and CDR2 is SYDVKM. The CDR3 contains 11 residues. Trimming pared 5 bases from V and 5 bases from J, leaving 4 bases between. CDR3 DNA sequence: TGTGCCAGCAGTACCGACAATGAGCAGTTCTTC. This codes for CASSTDNEQFF.

Worth noting for this clone: An end of the junction differs from the germline gene, which may be a read error. The chain employs TRBV4-1 and TRBJ1-1; D might be TRBD1 (5 bases). This CDR3 is built from 15 residues. CDR1 is MGHRA and CDR2 is YSYEKL in the germline V gene. CDR3 sequence: CVSSPQYRGFTEAFF. CDR3 DNA sequence: TGCGTCAGCAGCCCCCAATATCGGGGGTTCACTGAAGCTTTCTTT.

The chain uses TRBV7-2 and TRBJ2-3; the match to TRBD2 covers 11 bases. V lost 3 bases, J lost 8 bases, and 13 bases stayed unmatched. The CDR3 loop spans 17 amino acids. CDR1 is SGHTA and CDR2 is FQGNSA in the germline V gene. CDR3 in amino acids: CASSFIAGGHTVPTQYF. The CDR3 coding sequence is TGTGCCAGCAGCTTTATAGCGGGGGGGCACACAGTGCCTACGCAGTATTTT.